What follows describes a single T cell receptor beta chain. Its antigen is not known. The CDR3 contains 16 residues. V lost 3 bases and J lost 4, with 18 bases in between. The germline V gene has CDR1 MDHEN and CDR2 SYDVKM. Treatment indicated: about 20 received Ad26.COV2.S at low or high dose, single or two shots; roughly 5 received placebo; per-sample allocation not given. The samples were gathered on day 63 after the first injection of vaccine or placebo. This table comes from immunoSEQ multiplex PCR, and its TCRdb copy is limited to in-frame clones, with some not included. The sample lists 400,000 to 500,000 clones, about 88% occurring once. This record belongs to a study of Ad26.COV2.S vaccination and SARS-CoV-2 variants. Overall study context: The authors gave Ad26.COV2.S intramuscularly, either once or twice 56 days apart. Overall study results and limits: It was reported that spike-specific CD8+ and CD4+ T cell responses were substantially broad after vaccination.

The specimen was peripheral blood, collected in a trial of Ad26.COV2.S vaccine versus placebo. This chain joins TRBV28 and TRBJ1-2, with D maybe TRBD1 (5 bases). The receptor was isolated from a person aged 18-60 years who received the Ad26.COV2.S COVID-19 vaccine or a placebo. CDR3 sequence: CASSFGFVFGAYGYTF. CDR3 bases: TGTGCCAGCAGTTTTGGATTTGTCTTTGGGGCCTATGGCTACACCTTC.